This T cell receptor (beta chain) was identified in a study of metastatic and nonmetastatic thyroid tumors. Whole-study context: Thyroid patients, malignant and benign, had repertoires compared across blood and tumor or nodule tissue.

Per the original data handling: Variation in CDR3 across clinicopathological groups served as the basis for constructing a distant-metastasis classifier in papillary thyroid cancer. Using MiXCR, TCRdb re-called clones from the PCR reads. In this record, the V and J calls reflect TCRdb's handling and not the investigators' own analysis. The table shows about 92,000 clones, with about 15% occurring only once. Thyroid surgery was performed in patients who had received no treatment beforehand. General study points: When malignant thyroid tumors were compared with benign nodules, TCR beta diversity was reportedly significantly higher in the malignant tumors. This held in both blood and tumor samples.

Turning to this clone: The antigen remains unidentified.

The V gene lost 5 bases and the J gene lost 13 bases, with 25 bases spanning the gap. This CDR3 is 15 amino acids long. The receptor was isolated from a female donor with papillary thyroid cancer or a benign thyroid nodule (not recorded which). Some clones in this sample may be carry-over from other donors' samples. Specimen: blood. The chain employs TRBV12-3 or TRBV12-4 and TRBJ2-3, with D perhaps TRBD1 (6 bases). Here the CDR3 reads CASSRLGGSTDTKYF. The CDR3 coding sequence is TGTGCCAGCAGTCGCCTAGGGGGAAGTACAGATACAAAGTATTTT.